The 21 T cell receptor beta chains below come from one sample, sequenced in a study of T cells in localized non-small cell lung cancer (dated by TCRdb to about 2020). Library creation used the immunoSEQ multiplex PCR assay. TCRdb took over this immuneACCESS table, retaining in-frame rearrangements with V and J assigned. Such tables are incomplete; in checked studies, under half of the missing clones stem from an unresolved V gene, and the remainder is unexplained. In all, the sample holds roughly 1,500 clones, and just over 35% of those were seen once. Around 6.8% of the sample comes from the top ten. The sequences come from lung tumor tissue, collected before any cancer treatment. These receptors all stem from an older female donor with stage I lung adenocarcinoma.

The chain recombines TRBV18 with TRBJ2-7; D could derive from TRBD1 or TRBD2 (5 bases each). The germline V gene has CDR1 KGHSH and CDR2 LQKENI. Between the trimmed V and J ends, which lost 2 bases and 0 bases, there was a span of 14 bases. The CDR3 runs to 16 residues. The CDR3 reads CASSPYVEGRSYEQYF. CDR3 sequence (DNA): TGTGCCAGCTCACCATACGTTGAGGGACGCTCCTACGAGCAGTACTTC.

In DNA form, the CDR3 reads TGTGCCACCAGCAGCCAGACAGGGTTAAAGACCCAGTACTTC. It encodes CATSSQTGLKTQYF. The chain is built from TRBV15 and TRBJ2-5, with 7 bases aligning to TRBD1. This CDR3 contains 14 residues. V dropped 3 bases and J dropped 6; count of bases not matched to a gene: 7. The germline V gene encodes CDR1 LNHNV and CDR2 YYDKDF (reference sequence).

The rearrangement links TRBV9 to TRBJ2-6; D might be TRBD2 (6 bases). Germline CDR1 and CDR2: SGDLS and YYNGEE. V was shortened by 5 bases and J by 3 bases, with 12 bases between the two germline ends. The CDR3 sequence is 15 residues long. The CDR3 DNA sequence: TGTGCCAGCAGTGAGGGCGGGATTGGGGCCAACGTCCTGACTTTC. It yields the protein CASSEGGIGANVLTF.

There are a few counts of this clone. The chain couples TRBV19 to TRBJ2-1; 8 bases are shared with TRBD1. The CDR3 has 13 amino acids. CDR1 and CDR2 from the germline V gene are LNHDA and SQIVND (reference sequence). The V segment lost 6 bases and the J segment 4 bases; nucleotides outside the gene matches: 2. CDR3 residues: CASSRTGYNEQFF. For the CDR3, the DNA is TGTGCCAGTAGCAGGACAGGGTACAATGAGCAGTTCTTC.

The V and J genes are TRBV19 and TRBJ2-7, with 9 nucleotides matching TRBD1. Germline trimming cut 5 bases from V and 6 bases from J; bases unmatched to any gene: 11. This CDR3 comprises 15 residues. Germline V gene data show CDR1 as LNHDA and CDR2 as SQIVND (reference sequence). The CDR3 loop is CASSFPGQGFSEQYF. The CDR3 bases are TGTGCCAGTAGTTTTCCGGGACAGGGTTTTTCCGAGCAGTACTTC.

CDR3 sequence (DNA): TGTGCCAGCAGCCAAGCCACCTTTGGTGAGCAGTACTTC. Translation gives CASSQATFGEQYF. The chain has TRBV14 and TRBJ2-7; D unresolved. The germline V gene encodes CDR1 SGHDN and CDR2 FVKESK. Deletions cut 1 base from V and 7 bases from J, with 11 bases between. The CDR3 is made up of 13 amino acids.

In its sample, this clone is medium-sized (0.01 to 0.1%). Other DNA variants within this sample encode the same CDR3. The chain employs TRBV6-8 and TRBJ1-2; tentatively, D is TRBD1 (5 bases). Germline V gives CDR1 MNHGY, CDR2 SAAAGT. CDR3 length: 13 amino acids. V was cut by 3 bases and J by 3 bases, with 8 bases left in between. CDR3 DNA sequence: TGTGCCAGCAGTTATGGGGCCGACTATGGCTACACCTTC. This translates into CASSYGADYGYTF.

The rearrangement joins TRBV4-1 to TRBJ1-1; D remains ambiguous. The CDR3 extends over 16 amino acids. Trimming removed 0 bases at V and 1 base at J, with 12 bases between. Germline CDR1 is MGHRA and CDR2 is YSYEKL. The CDR3 region has the DNA TGCGCCAGCAGCCAAGACTTTCCGTGGGGGAACACTGAAGCTTTCTTT. This sequence encodes CASSQDFPWGNTEAFF.

This clone was seen only a few times. This sequence joins TRBV6-8 and TRBJ1-2; TRBD1 aligns across 7 bases. The CDR3 runs to 15 residues. Germline V lookup: CDR1 MNHGY, CDR2 SAAAGT. Trimming took 5 bases from V and 8 from J; bases not matched to a gene: 14. The CDR3 loop is CASSRRDSTSGGYTF. The CDR3 DNA reads TGTGCCAGCAGTCGGAGGGACAGCACTTCCGGGGGCTACACCTTC.

The rearrangement uses TRBV6-8 and TRBJ2-1; D tentatively reads TRBD1 or TRBD2 (6 bases each). Germline V gene lookup returns CDR1 MNHGY and CDR2 SAAAGT. The V end lost 7 bases, the J end lost 5 bases, and 9 bases lay between the germline ends. This CDR3 spans 12 amino acids. CDR3 region: CASTRGDNEQFF. CDR3 sequence (DNA): TGTGCCAGCACTAGGGGGGACAATGAGCAGTTCTTC.

The chain carries TRBV30 and TRBJ1-1, with D hard to call. Germline CDR1 is GTSNPN and CDR2 is SVGIG (reference sequence). CDR3 length equals 14 residues. CDR3 protein: CPRGRAVENTEAFF. CDR3 nucleotides: TGTCCCCGTGGGAGGGCTGTAGAGAACACTGAAGCTTTCTTT.

The chain uses TRBV14 and TRBJ2-5; 11 positions match TRBD2. The V segment lost 4 bases and the J segment 4 bases; nucleotides outside the gene matches: 17. Germline V gene data show CDR1 as SGHDN and CDR2 as FVKESK. There are 19 residues in the CDR3. The CDR3 DNA is TGTGCCAGCAGCCCTGAATCCTTTAGCGGGAGGGCCAGGCGAGAGACCCAGTACTTC. Translated: CASSPESFSGRARRETQYF.

This chain links TRBV30 with TRBJ1-3; no definite D call. The ends were cut back, 2 bases at V and 8 bases at J, with 7 bases in the middle. The CDR3 runs 11 residues. Germline lookup yields CDR1 GTSNPN and CDR2 SVGIG (reference sequence). The CDR3 nucleotides are TGTGCCTGGAGTCCCTCCGACACCATATATTTT. Translating it yields CAWSPSDTIYF.

This chain connects TRBV25-1 to TRBJ1-4; TRBD1 is a possible D gene (5 bases). There are 13 residues in the CDR3. Germline lookup yields CDR1 MGHDK and CDR2 SYGVNS. V was shortened by 4 bases and J by 11 bases, with 14 bases between the two germline ends. CDR3 DNA: TGTGCCAGCAGTGGCCCCGGGGCGACGAAACTGTTTTTT. Encoded protein: CASSGPGATKLFF.

V is TRBV15 and J is TRBJ2-7; a possible D gene is TRBD2 (6 bases). The germline V gene has CDR1 LNHNV and CDR2 YYDKDF (reference sequence). This CDR3 has 14 residues. The V end lost 8 bases, the J end lost 3 bases, and 17 bases lay between the germline ends. CDR3 DNA: TGTGCCACCCCGTACGGGGGTCGGAACTACGAGCAGTACTTC. This sequence encodes CATPYGGRNYEQYF.

This clone was found a few times. The chain carries TRBV9 and TRBJ2-1, with D uncertain. V lost 5 bases and J lost 8, with 23 bases in between. CDR1 is SGDLS, CDR2 YYNGEE, per germline. The CDR3 totals 16 residues. The CDR3 DNA reads as TGTGCCAGCAGTGAGCAACCCGTTCAATACGCCGATGAGCAGTTCTTC. Translation: CASSEQPVQYADEQFF.

The chain employs TRBV30 and TRBJ2-1; 10 bases are a match to TRBD2. Trimming at V came to 3 bases and at J to 6 bases, leaving 5 bases not matched to a gene. This CDR3 region has 14 residues. Germline V gene lookup returns CDR1 GTSNPN and CDR2 SVGIG (reference sequence). This CDR3 is CAWRGPSGSNEQFF. The CDR3 DNA sequence: TGTGCCTGGAGGGGGCCTAGCGGGAGCAATGAGCAGTTCTTC.

This clone has more than one count but fewer than ten. V is TRBV4-1 and J is TRBJ1-5; weak D call: TRBD1 (6 bases). This CDR3 contains 14 residues. Germline V gene sequence: CDR1 MGHRA, CDR2 YSYEKL. V was pared by 3 bases and J by 7 bases, with 13 bases between. The CDR3, as DNA: TGCGCCAGCAGCCAGACTTACAGGGACCAGCCCCAGCATTTT. This encodes CASSQTYRDQPQHF.

This chain joins TRBV9 and TRBJ1-1, with D unclear. This CDR3 has 17 residues. Trimming removed 4 bases at V and 0 bases at J, with 19 bases between. Germline CDR1 SGDLS, CDR2 YYNGEE. The CDR3: CASSLGEKFFMNTEAFF. The DNA of the CDR3 is TGTGCCAGCAGCTTAGGAGAGAAATTCTTTATGAACACTGAAGCTTTCTTT.

This chain links TRBV6-8 with TRBJ2-7, with no clear D. The CDR3 is 13 residues long. CDR1 MNHGY and CDR2 SAAAGT come from the germline V gene. V shed 4 bases and J shed 3 bases, with 10 bases lying between them. DNA of the CDR3: TGTGCCAGCAGTTTCGCGAGCAACTACGAGCAGTACTTC. Translated, it gives CASSFASNYEQYF.

This chain links TRBV6-8 with TRBJ1-2; no clear D. This CDR3 region has 12 residues. CDR1 is MNHGY, CDR2 SAAAGT, per germline. V was pared by 4 bases and J by 4 bases, with 7 bases between. The CDR3 coding sequence is TGTGCCAGCAGTTTAGGGTTCTATGGCTACACCTTC. Its protein is CASSLGFYGYTF.